The table lists the clone carrying this T cell receptor (beta chain) with many counts. This entry is derived from a study of glioma-infiltrating T cells. Using RNA template, CDR3s of TCR alpha and beta were amplified with iRepertoire arm-PCR. TCRdb itself ran the multiplex PCR reads through MiXCR, one entry per CDR3 protein. The repertoire holds some 180,000 distinct CDR3 sequences, with about 32% as singletons. This CDR3 comprises 14 residues. The V and J ends lost 2 bases and 1 base respectively, with 7 bases between them. Germline V gene sequence: CDR1 SGHTA, CDR2 FQGNSA. This sequence was found in a human donor with low-grade glioma or glioblastoma, undergoing nonglioma brain surgery, or in good health (not recorded which). The sequenced material came from glioma tissue, nonneoplastic brain tissue, or PBMCs (not recorded which). This sequence joins TRBV7-2 and TRBJ2-3; D may be TRBD2 (5 bases). The CDR3 region has the DNA TGTGCCAGCAGCTTAATGGAGGGCACAGATACGCAGTATTTT. Translating it yields CASSLMEGTDTQYF.